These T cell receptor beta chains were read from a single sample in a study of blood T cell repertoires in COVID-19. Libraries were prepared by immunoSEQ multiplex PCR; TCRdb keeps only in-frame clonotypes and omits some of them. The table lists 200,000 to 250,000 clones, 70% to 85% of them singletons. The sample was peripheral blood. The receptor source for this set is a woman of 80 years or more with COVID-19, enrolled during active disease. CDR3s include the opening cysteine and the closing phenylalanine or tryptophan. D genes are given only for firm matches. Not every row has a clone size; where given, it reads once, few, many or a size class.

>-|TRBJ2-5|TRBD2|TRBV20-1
CSASGLAGGPQETQYF
TGCAGTGCTAGTGGTTTAGCGGGGGGTCCCCAAGAGACCCAGTACTTC
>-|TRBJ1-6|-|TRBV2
CASSRSSYNSPLHF
TGTGCCAGCTCCCGGAGCTCCTATAATTCACCCCTCCACTTT
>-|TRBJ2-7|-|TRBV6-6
CASKGEVSYEQYF
TGTGCCAGCAAGGGGGAAGTCTCCTACGAGCAGTACTTC
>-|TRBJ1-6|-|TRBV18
CASSHSDSPLHF
TGTGCCAGCTCACATTCTGATTCACCCCTCCACTTT
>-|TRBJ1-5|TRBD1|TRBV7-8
CASSGRQGARDQPQHF
TGTGCCAGCAGCGGCCGACAGGGAGCACGGGATCAGCCCCAGCATTTT
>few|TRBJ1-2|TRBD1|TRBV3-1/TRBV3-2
CASRPALTGNYGYTF
TGTGCCAGCAGACCCGCTCTGACAGGGAACTATGGCTACACCTTC
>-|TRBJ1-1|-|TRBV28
CASSRQMNTEAFF
TGTGCCAGCAGCCGACAGATGAACACTGAAGCTTTCTTT
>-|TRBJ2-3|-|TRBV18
CASSPPAPGWGTDTQYF
TGTGCCAGCTCACCACCGGCCCCGGGATGGGGCACAGATACGCAGTATTTT
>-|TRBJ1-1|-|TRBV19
CASSPRAPNLPEAFF
TGTGCCAGTAGTCCCAGGGCCCCGAACCTTCCTGAAGCTTTCTTT
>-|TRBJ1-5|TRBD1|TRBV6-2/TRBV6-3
CASSFGQGALVQPQHF
TGTGCCAGCAGTTTTGGACAGGGGGCGTTGGTTCAGCCCCAGCATTTT
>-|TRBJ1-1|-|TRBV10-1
CASSLGETNTEAFF
TGCGCCAGCAGCCTGGGAGAAACAAACACTGAAGCTTTCTTT
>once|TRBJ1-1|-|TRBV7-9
CASSLGGGEHTEAFF
TGTGCCAGCAGCTTAGGAGGGGGAGAACACACTGAAGCTTTCTTT
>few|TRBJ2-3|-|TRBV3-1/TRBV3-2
CASSRGDSTDTQYF
TGTGCCAGCAGCCGGGGGGATTCCACAGATACGCAGTATTTT
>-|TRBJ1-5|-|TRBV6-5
CASSSPGTDQPQHF
TGTGCCAGCAGTAGTCCAGGCACAGATCAGCCCCAGCATTTT
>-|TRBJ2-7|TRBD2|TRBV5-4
CASSLSGVSYEQYF
TGTGCCAGCAGCCTTAGCGGGGTATCCTACGAGCAGTACTTC
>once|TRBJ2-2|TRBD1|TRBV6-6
CASSLGGQVNTGELFF
TGTGCCAGCAGTTTGGGCGGACAGGTTAACACCGGGGAGCTGTTTTTT
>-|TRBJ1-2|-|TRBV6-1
CASSDNYYGYTF
TGTGCCAGCAGTGACAACTACTATGGCTACACCTTC
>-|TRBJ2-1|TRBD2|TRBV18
CASSRPGLADSYNEQFF
TGTGCCAGCTCACGGCCCGGACTAGCGGACTCCTACAATGAGCAGTTCTTC
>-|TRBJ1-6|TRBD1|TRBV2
CASSGDRGSSPLHF
TGTGCCAGCAGTGGAGACAGGGGATCTTCACCCCTCCACTTT
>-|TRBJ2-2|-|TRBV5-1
CASSLMATNTGELFF
TGCGCCAGCAGCTTGATGGCCACCAACACCGGGGAGCTGTTTTTT
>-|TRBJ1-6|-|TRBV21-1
CASSTQGKPLHF
TGTGCCAGCAGCACACAGGGTAAACCCCTCCACTTT
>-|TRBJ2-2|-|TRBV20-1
CSAGVFGELFF
TGCAGTGCAGGGGTTTTCGGGGAGCTGTTTTTT
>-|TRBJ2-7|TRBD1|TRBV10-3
CAISEPRPRQGNYEQYF
TGTGCCATCAGTGAGCCCAGGCCGCGACAGGGGAACTACGAGCAGTACTTC
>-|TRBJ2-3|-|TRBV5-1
CASSLGAGQEDTQYF
TGCGCCAGCAGCTTGGGTGCGGGGCAGGAAGATACGCAGTATTTT
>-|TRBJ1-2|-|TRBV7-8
CASSLGQWNYGYTF
TGTGCCAGCAGCTTAGGACAGTGGAACTATGGCTACACCTTC
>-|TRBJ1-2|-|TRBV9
CASSRDLQGGGYTF
TGTGCCAGCAGCAGAGACCTACAGGGAGGGGGCTACACCTTC
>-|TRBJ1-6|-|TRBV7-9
CASSLPEGYSPLHF
TGTGCCAGCAGCCTCCCCGAGGGATACTCACCCCTCCACTTT
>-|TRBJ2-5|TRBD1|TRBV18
CASSPSQGAGETQYF
TGTGCCAGCTCACCGTCACAGGGGGCGGGGGAGACCCAGTACTTC
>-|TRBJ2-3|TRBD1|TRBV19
CASQDREFSDTQYF
TGTGCCAGCCAGGACAGGGAATTCTCAGATACGCAGTATTTT
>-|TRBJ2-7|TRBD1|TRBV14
CASSQDRAYEQYF
TGTGCCAGCAGCCAGGACAGGGCCTACGAGCAGTACTTC
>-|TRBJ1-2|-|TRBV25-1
CASSEYPAAQNYGYTF
TGTGCCAGCAGTGAATACCCGGCGGCCCAGAACTATGGCTACACCTTC
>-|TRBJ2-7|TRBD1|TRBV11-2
CASSRETGTNSYEQYF
TGTGCCAGCAGCCGCGAGACAGGGACCAACTCCTACGAGCAGTACTTC
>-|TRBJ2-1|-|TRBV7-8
CASSPRLENEQFF
TGTGCCAGCAGCCCGCGACTAGAAAATGAGCAGTTCTTC
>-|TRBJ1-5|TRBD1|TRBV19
CASTRTGRFGQPQHF
TGTGCCAGTACTAGGACAGGGAGGTTTGGTCAGCCCCAGCATTTT
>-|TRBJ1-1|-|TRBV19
CASGYRDTPGAFF
TGTGCCAGTGGATACCGGGACACCCCAGGGGCTTTCTTT
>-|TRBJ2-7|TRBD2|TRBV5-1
CASSGGTSGPSGYEQYF
TGCGCCAGCAGCGGCGGGACTAGCGGGCCCTCCGGCTACGAGCAGTACTTC
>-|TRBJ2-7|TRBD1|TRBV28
CASSSGTGYRGAPYEQYF
TGTGCCAGCAGTTCCGGGACAGGGTACCGGGGGGCCCCCTACGAGCAGTACTTC
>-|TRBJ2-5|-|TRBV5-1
CASSLAQGSETQYF
TGCGCCAGCAGCTTGGCCCAGGGGAGCGAGACCCAGTACTTC
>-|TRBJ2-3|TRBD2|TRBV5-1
CASSGLAGASTDTQYF
TGCGCTTCTTCCGGACTAGCGGGAGCGAGCACAGATACGCAGTATTTT
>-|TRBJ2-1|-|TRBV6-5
CASSYGGVEQFF
TGTGCCAGCAGTTACGGAGGGGTCGAGCAGTTCTTC
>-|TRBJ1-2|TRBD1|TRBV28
CASSLPRGTGDNYGYTF
TGTGCCAGCAGTTTACCCCGAGGGACAGGGGATAACTATGGCTACACCTTC
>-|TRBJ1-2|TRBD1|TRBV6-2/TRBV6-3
CASSYSRQGKYGYTF
TGTGCCAGCAGTTACTCCCGACAGGGGAAATATGGCTACACCTTC
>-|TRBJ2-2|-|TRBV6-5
CASSYSGRGELFF
TGTGCCAGCAGTTACTCGGGCAGGGGGGAGCTGTTTTTT
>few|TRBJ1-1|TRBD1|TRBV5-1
CASTRTGGRNTEAFF
TGCGCCAGCACGAGGACAGGAGGCAGGAACACTGAAGCTTTCTTT
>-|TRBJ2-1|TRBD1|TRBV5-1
CASSSTGTGGDNEQFF
TGCGCCAGCAGCTCGACCGGGACAGGTGGGGACAATGAGCAGTTCTTC
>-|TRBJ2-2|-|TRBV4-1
CASTRNRVSGELFF
TGCGCCAGCACTCGGAACAGGGTCTCCGGGGAGCTGTTTTTT
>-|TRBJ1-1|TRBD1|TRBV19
CASTGQQGASEAFF
TGTGCCAGTACGGGCCAACAGGGGGCTTCTGAAGCTTTCTTT
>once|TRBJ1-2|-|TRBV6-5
CASSYSMQGFNYGYTF
TGTGCCAGCAGTTACTCGATGCAGGGGTTTAACTATGGCTACACCTTC
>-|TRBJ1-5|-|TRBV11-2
CASSLSSNQPQHF
TGTGCCAGCAGCTTATCAAGCAATCAGCCCCAGCATTTT
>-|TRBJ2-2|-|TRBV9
CASSVRQAPNTGELFF
TGTGCCAGCAGCGTAAGGCAGGCCCCGAACACCGGGGAGCTGTTTTTT
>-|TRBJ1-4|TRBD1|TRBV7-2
CASSFLTGGGEKLFF
TGTGCCAGCAGCTTTTTGACAGGGGGCGGGGAAAAACTGTTTTTT
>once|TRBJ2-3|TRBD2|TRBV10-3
CAISLAGSTDTQYF
TGTGCCATCAGTCTAGCGGGGAGCACAGATACGCAGTATTTT
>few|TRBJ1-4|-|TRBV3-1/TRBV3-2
CASSQVGRWDEKLFF
TGTGCCAGCAGCCAAGTTGGGCGTTGGGATGAAAAACTGTTTTTT
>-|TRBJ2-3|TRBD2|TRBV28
CASSSTSGSVMDTQYF
TGTGCCAGCAGTTCCACTAGCGGGAGTGTTATGGATACGCAGTATTTT
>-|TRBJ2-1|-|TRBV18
CASSTRVNEQFF
TGTGCCAGCTCAACCAGGGTCAATGAGCAGTTCTTC
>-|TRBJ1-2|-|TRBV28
CASSLTGQWDYGYTF
TGTGCCAGCAGTTTGACAGGCCAATGGGACTATGGCTACACCTTC
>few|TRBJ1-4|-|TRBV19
CASSSREREKLFF
TGTGCCAGTAGTAGTCGAGAACGTGAAAAACTGTTTTTT